This T cell receptor (beta chain) was documented in a study of T cells in Graves' hyperthyroidism and ophthalmopathy (dated by TCRdb to between 2018 and 2020). Describing the broader study: Peripheral blood samples were taken at initial diagnosis, before any treatment was given. Thyroid tissue and blood T-cell repertoires from six Graves' hyperthyroidism patients were also compared in the study. Following sampling, methimazole starting at 30 mg daily was given to hyperthyroidism patients, and high-dose intravenous methylprednisolone was given to ophthalmopathy patients. Prospective prediction of ophthalmopathy was tested in an independent validation cohort consisting of fewer than 20 hyperthyroidism patients and some 17 patients who later progressed to ophthalmopathy. The paper describes TCR Vbeta CDR3 sequencing of some 130 peripheral blood samples, made up of about 41 ophthalmopathy patients, 70 to 75 hyperthyroidism patients and about 17 progressor patients. The roughly 100 discovery patients were randomly divided into training and test sets at a 7:3 ratio. To identify TCR V-J signatures that set the groups apart, the researchers used a discovery cohort of about a hundred patients, made up of 43 with Graves' ophthalmopathy and some 56 with stable Graves' hyperthyroidism.

The paper as a whole reports these results and caveats: A 13 V-J signature model separated ophthalmopathy from stable hyperthyroidism, with 87.88% sensitivity and 81% to 82% specificity in cross-validation and 80%/75% in testing. Sample size was not statistically predetermined, and investigators were not blinded to group allocation. In validation, the model predicted progression to ophthalmopathy with 65% to 71% sensitivity and about 73% specificity, a median of 6.5 months before onset. Most expanded thyroid clonotypes (frequency above 0.001) were also detected in blood, a finding suggesting that blood repertoires may reflect thyroid immune responses.

From the cysteine up to the phenylalanine, the CDR3 has a length of 17 residues. Left in the record is the CDR3 DNA by itself, 51 bases read in frame from the first base. The germline V gene sets CDR1 to KGHDR and CDR2 to SFDVKD. Compared with germline, V lacks 3 bases and J lacks 2 bases; bases without a gene match: 7. The TCR beta CDR3 regions were amplified from the RNA transcripts. The first round of RT-PCR for the TCR CDR3 was performed with the HTBI primer set and the Qiagen OneStep RT-PCR kit. Libraries were constructed in a second round of multiplex PCR, after which size selection and purification were performed. Sequencing of the libraries was done on an Illumina HiSeq2000 using paired-end 100 bp reads. From the authors' description of their analysis: SOAPnuke was used to process the raw data, throwing out any read that contained adapters or uncalled bases, had a mean Phred below 15, or lacked an exact constant-primer or identifier match. COPE v1.2.5 was used to merge high-quality paired reads, and clonotypes were defined as unique nucleotide sequences. MiTCR v1.1 was used to align the clonotypes against IMGT TRBV, TRBD and TRBJ reference segments. Analysis was restricted to V-J combinations with a frequency above 0.0001, which covered 98% to 99.2% of repertoires. A TCS score was defined as the ratio between F50 (clonal expansion) and ExV (chaos), using BLOSUM62-based TCRdist between CDR3 peptides within each V-J. Welch's t-statistics and random forest reduced 450 to 600 V-J features to 10 to 15, which were used in a naive Bayes classifier (R e1071). The public reads were quality trimmed at Q25 with fastp and then assembled into clones with MiXCR by TCRdb, keeping productive beta chains. CDR3 protein duplicates are merged, each entry listing the most common genes and DNA. These V and J calls derive from TCRdb rather than the authors' analysis. The sample has around 380,000 distinct CDR3 sequences on record, about 14% of them singletons. The ten largest clones take up around 20% of the sample.

A word on this clonotype: Its cognate antigen has yet to be identified. No quality values exist for individual bases; no much larger clone is one base distant.

The hyperthyroidism patients were between 18 and 65 years old and newly diagnosed, with a disease duration of less than 2 months. Patients with uncontrolled infections, other autoimmune diseases, pregnancy or lactation were excluded. Diagnoses were established on the basis of clinical symptoms, serum thyroxine and TRAb, thyroid ultrasound, and orbital computed tomography. Blood from progressor patients was drawn when they were first diagnosed with hyperthyroidism, before any ophthalmopathy symptoms appeared. PBMCs were separated from 10 ml of fresh peripheral blood using Ficoll-Paque density gradient centrifugation. Progressor patients were initially diagnosed with Graves' hyperthyroidism and developed ophthalmopathy during follow-up. Total RNA was extracted with Trizol reagent, and quality was checked on an Agilent 2100 Bioanalyzer.

Here the chain combines TRBV24-1 and TRBJ2-1, and TRBD1 aligns with 9 junction nucleotides. Sequencing was done on a sample of blood. The TCR originated in a man aged 25-45 years with Graves' hyperthyroidism that later progressed to Graves' ophthalmopathy. The CDR3 in this case is CATSDATGTGPYNEQFF. The DNA sequence is as follows: TGTGCCACCAGTGATGCTACCGGGACAGGGCCCTACAATGAGCAGTTCTTC.